The 3 T cell receptor beta chains presented below share a single source sample, sequenced in a study of a mutant IDH1 vaccine in newly diagnosed glioma. The time point: baseline, week 1 (first vaccination visit). As to treatment: pre-vaccination baseline after standard-of-care therapy. Repertoires were generated with immunoSEQ multiplex PCR, while TCRdb's copy carries only in-frame clones and drops some. The data show around 16,000 clones, roughly 79% seen once. Material: PBMCs, obtained from a glioma patient treated with radiotherapy, temozolomide or both. The receptors originated from a man aged 35 to 55 with glioma.

The rearrangement links TRBV13 to TRBJ1-6; TRBD1 matches at 9 bases. Trimming took 3 bases from V and 9 from J; bases not matched to a gene: 3. Germline CDR1 PRHDT, CDR2 FYEKMQ (reference sequence). The CDR3 contains 14 residues. In DNA, the CDR3 is TGTGCCAGCAGCTTCCGGGACAGGGTTTCACCCCTCCACTTT. Its translation: CASSFRDRVSPLHF.

This clone was observed once. The rearrangement uses TRBV5-1 and TRBJ1-1; TRBD1 might be the D (6 bases). Germline lookup yields CDR1 SGHRS and CDR2 YFSETQ. The CDR3 loop spans 14 amino acids. V was trimmed by 2 bases and J by 1 base, leaving 9 bases between them. The CDR3 here is CASSFGGANTEAFF. For the CDR3, the DNA is TGCGCCAGCAGCTTTGGGGGGGCGAACACTGAAGCTTTCTTT.

Here the CDR3 DNA reads TGTGCCAGCAGAGACCGGGACTCATCGGGAACTGAAGCTTTCTTT. The encoded protein is CASRDRDSSGTEAFF. V gene TRBV2 combines with J gene TRBJ1-1, with D perhaps matching TRBD1 (5 bases). The CDR3 is 15 amino acids. Trimming stripped 6 bases from V and 5 bases from J, with 19 bases between. Germline CDR1 and CDR2: SNHLY and FYNNEI.